These T cell receptor beta chains were read from a single sample in a study of T-cell memory formation after mild COVID-19. TCRdb redid the calling of the 5' RACE reads with MiXCR, one entry per CDR3 protein. The table shows nearly 250,000 distinct CDR3 sequences, with approximately 15% occurring only once. Input material: PBMCs or a T cell subset sorted from them (not recorded which). These receptor sequences come from an adult woman who had mild COVID-19 (a few samples of this study predate the infection). Cell type and time point are not known. CDR3s include the opening cysteine and the closing phenylalanine or tryptophan. The order of the fields is clone size, D gene, J gene, V gene, CDR3 DNA, CDR3 protein. A D gene is named only where the DNA matches it firmly. Size values are once, few and many counts, or a class for expanded clones, and some rows have none.

>few|TRBD1|TRBJ1-1|TRBV5-1
TGCGCCAGCAGCTTTCGGGACAGGAACACTGAAGCTTTCTTT
CASSFRDRNTEAFF
>few|NA|TRBJ2-3|TRBV7-2
TGTGCCAGCAGCTCACATGACGGGCGAGATACGCAGTATTTT
CASSSHDGRDTQYF
>few|NA|TRBJ1-5|TRBV24-1
TGTGCCACCAGTGACGCTCAGGGATTTAGCAATCAGCCCCAGCATTTT
CATSDAQGFSNQPQHF
>NA|TRBD2|TRBJ2-1|TRBV29-1
TGCAGCTTTATACGACTAGCGGGAGGGGTCCACAATGAGCAGTTCTTC
CSFIRLAGGVHNEQFF
>NA|NA|TRBJ2-5|TRBV7-2
TGTGCCAGCAGCTTCGGGCGGAGCCAAGAGACCCAGTACTTC
CASSFGRSQETQYF
>once|NA|TRBJ1-1|TRBV5-6
TGTGCCAGCAGCTTGCAATCCCGCCCAGACACTGAAGCTTTCTTT
CASSLQSRPDTEAFF
>few|TRBD2|TRBJ2-1|TRBV7-2
TGTGCCAGCAGCCGCATTAGCGGGGGCGGAAATGAGCAGTTCTTC
CASSRISGGGNEQFF
>few|NA|TRBJ2-2|TRBV7-9
TGTGCCAGCATTTCTGCAGGGCCCTTGAACACCGGGGAGCTGTTTTTT
CASISAGPLNTGELFF
>few|TRBD1|TRBJ1-2|TRBV7-2
TGTGCCAGCAGTTCGGACAGGGGAACTATGGGCTACACCTTC
CASSSDRGTMGYTF
>NA|NA|TRBJ2-5|TRBV29-1
TGCAGCGGGTTGGGACACCGGGGCGAGACCCAGTACTTC
CSGLGHRGETQYF
>few|NA|TRBJ1-3|TRBV9
TGTGCCAGCAGTGATCAGGGTCTCTCTGGAAACACCATATATTTT
CASSDQGLSGNTIYF
>NA|NA|TRBJ1-1|TRBV3-1
TGTGCCAGCAGCCAAGGGACCACTCTTGCTCTCTTT
CASSQGTTLALF
>many|NA|TRBJ1-2|TRBV7-8
TGTGCCAGCAGCTTATGGTCGCTCCGGGGGCGCGGCTATGGCTACACCTTC
CASSLWSLRGRGYGYTF
>many|NA|TRBJ1-5|TRBV20-1
TGCAGTGCTAGAGAGGGGGGGGACTATGGGAATCAGCCCCAGCATTTT
CSAREGGDYGNQPQHF
>many|NA|TRBJ1-2|TRBV14
TGTGCCAGCAGCCGATCAGGGCCGGGCTATGGCTACACCTTC
CASSRSGPGYGYTF
>few|TRBD2|TRBJ2-5|TRBV7-2
TGTGCCAGCAGCTTAACTAGCGGGAGCATAGGAGAGACCCAGTACTTC
CASSLTSGSIGETQYF
>NA|TRBD1|TRBJ1-5|TRBV20-1
TGCAGTGCCCGAAAAGCGGGACAGGGGGCATTTGGCAATCAGCCCCAGCATTTT
CSARKAGQGAFGNQPQHF
>few|NA|TRBJ1-5|TRBV7-9
TGTGCCAGCAGCACCAGCAATCAGCCCCAGCATTTT
CASSTSNQPQHF
>NA|NA|TRBJ1-5|TRBV10-3
TGTGCCATCAAATCGGATGTTTATAGCAATCAGCCCCAGCATTTT
CAIKSDVYSNQPQHF
>many|NA|TRBJ1-4|TRBV20-1
TGCAGTGCGCGATTGGGGCCGCTTGTGTCTAATGAAAAACTGTTTTTT
CSARLGPLVSNEKLFF
>many|NA|TRBJ2-7|TRBV3-1
TGTGCCAGCAGCCAATTGGACATCTCTGGCGGGCAGTACTTC
CASSQLDISGGQYF
>few|TRBD2|TRBJ2-7|TRBV20-1
TGCAGTGCTAGAGGTTCAGCGGGGCTAACCTACGAGCAGTACTTC
CSARGSAGLTYEQYF
>few|TRBD2|TRBJ2-1|TRBV18
TGTGCCAGCATAAAAGCGGGAGGGACTTACAATGAGCAGTTCTTC
CASIKAGGTYNEQFF
>few|TRBD2|TRBJ2-1|TRBV19
TGTGCCAGTAGTATCAAGCGGGAGGGAGGGGAGCAGTTCTTC
CASSIKREGGEQFF
>NA|NA|TRBJ2-1|TRBV5-5
TGTGCCAGCAGCTTGGAATGGCGGAATGAGCAGTTCTTC
CASSLEWRNEQFF
>NA|NA|TRBJ1-5|TRBV7-8
TGTGCCAGCCGAGCAACGAACAGTCCCACCAATCAGCCCCAGCATTTT
CASRATNSPTNQPQHF
>few|TRBD2|TRBJ2-1|TRBV18
TGTGCCAGCTCACCCGGACTAGCGGGGAACAATGAGCAGTTCTTC
CASSPGLAGNNEQFF
>NA|NA|TRBJ1-3|TRBV10-3
TGTGCCATCATGGGTCTTGGAAACACCATATATTTT
CAIMGLGNTIYF
>NA|TRBD2|TRBJ2-7|TRBV6-2/TRBV6-3
TGTGCCAGCAAAGGACTAGCGGGAGAGCGGGAGCAGTACTTC
CASKGLAGEREQYF